These 30 T cell receptor beta chains were sequenced from one sample in a study of cytomegalovirus exposure and HLA in healthy donors. The PCR was carried out with 60 Vbeta primers and 13 Jbeta primers. Only in-frame clones appear in the TCRdb table, and some are missing; sequencing was by immunoSEQ multiplex PCR. The profile shows tens of thousands of clones, about two thirds of them singletons. Input material: PBMCs. Receptor source: a woman between 35 and 50 years old in good health and CMV-seropositive.

This sequence joins TRBV6-5 and TRBJ1-3; D is unresolved. This CDR3 comprises 11 residues. V was trimmed by 6 bases and J by 8 bases, leaving 8 bases between them. Germline lookup yields CDR1 MNHEY and CDR2 SVGAGI. The CDR3 bases are TGTGCCAGCAGGCGCCGGGACACCATATATTTT. Protein sequence: CASRRRDTIYF.

This chain's CDR3 is CSVETSMDTQYF. The CDR3 bases are TGCAGCGTTGAAACTAGTATGGATACGCAGTATTTT. The rearrangement uses TRBV29-1 and TRBJ2-3, with D perhaps matching TRBD2 (5 bases). Germline CDR1 and CDR2: SQVTM and ANQGSEA. The CDR3 is 12 residues long. Trimming stripped 2 bases from V and 6 bases from J, with 9 bases between.

This chain links TRBV7-9 with TRBJ2-6; D possibly corresponds to TRBD2 (6 bases). The V gene's germline CDR1 is SEHNR and CDR2 FQNEAQ (reference sequence). The CDR3 is made up of 18 amino acids. V lost 5 bases and J lost 4, with 21 bases in between. CDR3 DNA sequence: TGTGCCAGCAGCACCCCTCCCGGGAGAAAGAGAGGGGCCAACGTCCTGACTTTC. Translation: CASSTPPGRKRGANVLTF.

The CDR3 coding sequence is TGTGCCAGCAGCTCCCTGGGATATTCTAGCGGGGGGGCCAGCACCGGGGAGCTGTTTTTT. Residues: CASSSLGYSSGGASTGELFF. V is TRBV7-3 and J is TRBJ2-2, with 12 bases identical to TRBD2. CDR3 length: 20 residues. Losses at the gene ends were 4 bases for V and 4 bases for J; bases not matched to a gene: 16. Germline CDR1 reads SGHTA; CDR2 reads FQGTGA.

This clone was seen only a few times. The chain carries TRBV6-5 and TRBJ2-7, with 7 bases identical to TRBD1. Germline loops: CDR1 MNHEY, CDR2 SVGAGI. The CDR3 contains 15 residues. V gave up 0 bases and J gave up 4 bases; unmatched junction bases: 6. CDR3 sequence reads: CASSYSADRLYEQYF. The CDR3 DNA sequence: TGTGCCAGCAGTTACTCAGCGGACAGGTTGTACGAGCAGTACTTC.

The chain couples TRBV7-9 to TRBJ1-3; TRBD1 is a possible D gene (6 bases). This CDR3 spans 15 amino acids. Trimming removed 7 bases from V and 5 bases from J, with 18 bases in between. Germline loops: CDR1 SEHNR, CDR2 FQNEAQ (reference sequence). As DNA, the CDR3 is TGTGCCAGCACCAAAGAGGGGGACACCCGAAACACCATATATTTT. Encoded protein: CASTKEGDTRNTIYF. Combining the CDR3 with reference TRBV7-9 and TRBJ1-3 gives the whole variable domain DTGVSQNPRHKITKRGQNVTFRCDPISEHNRLYWYRQTLGQGPEFLTYFQNEAQLEKSRLLSDRFSAERPKGSFSTLEIQRTEQGDSAMYLCASTKEGDTRNTIYFGEGSWLTVV.

The J gene is TRBJ2-6, the V gene TRBV9; TRBD2 agrees at 7 bases. The CDR3 totals 17 residues. The V segment lost 6 bases and the J segment 0 bases; nucleotides outside the gene matches: 9. CDR1 and CDR2 (germline): SGDLS, YYNGEE. The DNA of the CDR3 is TGTGCCAGCACCCGGGAGGTAGGGGTCTCTGGGGCCAACGTCCTGACTTTC. This codes for CASTREVGVSGANVLTF.

This chain joins TRBV19 and TRBJ1-5, with a tentative D call TRBD1 (5 bases). The CDR3 sequence is 14 residues long. With 3 bases removed from V and 6 bases from J, the gap between germline ends came to 12 bases. CDR1 is LNHDA and CDR2 is SQIVND in the germline V gene (reference sequence). The CDR3 sequence is CASSIRGNFQPQHF. CDR3 nucleotides: TGTGCCAGTAGTATCCGGGGGAACTTTCAGCCCCAGCATTTT.

This chain links TRBV5-6 with TRBJ1-5; D is ambiguous. V shed 0 bases and J shed 2 bases, with 12 bases lying between them. This CDR3 comprises 16 residues. The V gene's germline CDR1 is SGHDT and CDR2 YYEEEE. The DNA of the CDR3 is TGTGCCAGCAGCTTGGGACCCCCGAGGGGCAATCAGCCCCAGCATTTT. Encoded protein: CASSLGPPRGNQPQHF.

The chain employs TRBV11-3 and TRBJ2-1; 7 bases map to TRBD2. Germline CDR1 SGHNT, CDR2 YENEEA. The junction had 6 bases not matched to a gene; V was cut back by 5 bases and J by 2 bases. The CDR3 consists of 15 residues. The CDR3 bases are TGTGCCAGCAGCATGGCCGGGACTACCTACAATGAGCAGTTCTTC. Protein: CASSMAGTTYNEQFF.

Only a few counts were recorded for this clone. The chain uses TRBV2 and TRBJ2-4; 8 bases are shared with TRBD2. The CDR3 length is 16 residues. The germline V gene encodes CDR1 SNHLY and CDR2 FYNNEI. The V gene end was trimmed by 6 bases and the J gene end by 0 bases; junction bases not matched to a gene: 7. As DNA, the CDR3 is TGTGCCAGCAGGCGGGGGGTATCACTAGCCAAAAACATTCAGTACTTC. It yields the protein CASRRGVSLAKNIQYF.

The chain uses TRBV6-1 and TRBJ2-1; 10 positions match TRBD1. The CDR3 has 14 amino acids. V was clipped by 6 bases and J by 8 bases; unmatched bases: 7. Germline lookup yields CDR1 MNHNS and CDR2 SASEGT. In DNA, the CDR3 is TGTGCCAGCAGCCGCCGGGACAGGGGCGATGAGCAGTTCTTC. As protein: CASSRRDRGDEQFF.

The chain combines TRBV27 with TRBJ2-2, with 9 bases fitting TRBD1. Trimming at V came to 5 bases and at J to 3 bases, leaving 4 bases not matched to a gene. Per germline, CDR1 MNHEY and CDR2 SMNVEV (reference sequence). CDR3 length: 15 residues. The CDR3 loop reads CASSTWTGDTGELFF. The CDR3, as DNA: TGTGCCAGCAGTACCTGGACAGGGGACACCGGGGAGCTGTTTTTT.

J is TRBJ1-2 and V is TRBV6-6; D may be TRBD1 (6 bases). V dropped 5 bases and J dropped 2 bases, with 12 bases sitting between them. The CDR3 contains 14 residues. In germline, CDR1 is MNHNY, CDR2 SVGAGI (reference sequence). The CDR3 loop reads CASSETQGNYGYTF. CDR3 nucleotide sequence: TGTGCCAGCAGTGAGACCCAGGGGAACTATGGCTACACCTTC.

The gene calls are TRBV6-1 and TRBJ2-5; 9 positions agree with TRBD2. The V segment lost 5 bases and the J segment 5 bases; nucleotides outside the gene matches: 9. Per the germline V gene, CDR1 is MNHNS and CDR2 is SASEGT. The CDR3 is 15 amino acids. CDR3 region: CASSQGGSGGETQYF. The CDR3 nucleotides read TGTGCCAGCAGTCAGGGGGGGAGCGGGGGGGAGACCCAGTACTTC.

J is TRBJ2-5 and V is TRBV19; TRBD1 matches 7 bases. CDR1 is LNHDA and CDR2 is SQIVND in the germline V gene (reference sequence). V trimming: 3 bases; J trimming: 7 bases; junction bases outside the gene matches: 8. The CDR3 spans 14 residues. The CDR3, as DNA: TGTGCCAGTAGTATTTTAGACAGGGATGGGACCCAGTACTTC. Translated: CASSILDRDGTQYF.

This chain links TRBV7-8 with TRBJ1-5; the D is unclear. The germline V gene has CDR1 SGHVS and CDR2 FQNEAQ. This CDR3 is built from 15 residues. The V end was cut by 1 base, the J end by 0 bases, with 7 bases between. CDR3: CASSLDQVSNQPQHF. In nucleotides, the CDR3 is TGTGCCAGCAGCTTAGATCAGGTTAGCAATCAGCCCCAGCATTTT.

V gene TRBV6-5 combines with J gene TRBJ1-6; 9 bases fit TRBD1. Losses at the gene ends were 4 bases for V and 10 bases for J; bases not matched to a gene: 5. This CDR3 has 14 residues. CDR1 is MNHEY and CDR2 is SVGAGI in the germline V gene. The CDR3 is CASSSDRGESPLHF. CDR3 DNA: TGTGCCAGCAGTTCGGACAGGGGCGAATCACCCCTCCACTTT.

This chain uses TRBV5-4 with TRBJ2-2; D is perhaps TRBD1 (6 bases). Germline V gene sequence: CDR1 SGHNT, CDR2 YYREEE (reference sequence). The germline V and J ends were trimmed by 1 base and 2 bases, with 9 bases remaining between them. This CDR3 region has 15 residues. The CDR3 spells CASSLFGGNTGELFF. CDR3 coding DNA: TGTGCCAGCAGCTTGTTTGGGGGCAACACCGGGGAGCTGTTTTTT.

The chain is built from TRBV27 and TRBJ2-1; TRBD2 aligns across 7 bases. Germline V gene sequence: CDR1 MNHEY, CDR2 SMNVEV (reference sequence). This CDR3 has 15 residues. Trimming at V came to 3 bases and at J to 10 bases, leaving 12 bases not matched to a gene. The CDR3 coding sequence is TGTGCCAGCAGTTTTTCTAGCGGTTACTTGGGCGAGCAGTTCTTC. As protein: CASSFSSGYLGEQFF.

The sample holds a few counts of this clone. The chain carries TRBV7-8 and TRBJ1-1; D not certain. V lost 4 bases and J lost 7, with 10 bases in between. This CDR3 spans 12 amino acids. Germline V gene data show CDR1 as SGHVS and CDR2 as FQNEAQ. CDR3 DNA: TGTGCCAGCAGCTCACTCCGAATTGAAGCTTTCTTT. It translates to CASSSLRIEAFF.

This clone was recorded a few times. The V gene is TRBV7-3, the J gene TRBJ2-1, with TRBD2 identical over 7 bases. The germline gives CDR1 SGHTA, CDR2 FQGTGA. V lost 0 bases to trimming and J lost 1 base; unmatched junction nucleotides: 6. This CDR3 spans 17 amino acids. CDR3 sequence: CASSLTRSGASYNEQFF. Here the CDR3 DNA reads TGTGCCAGCAGCTTAACGAGGAGCGGGGCTTCCTACAATGAGCAGTTCTTC.

The J gene is TRBJ1-1, the V gene TRBV30; D not resolved. The V end was cut by 3 bases, the J end by 0 bases, with 11 bases between. Germline values: CDR1 GTSNPN, CDR2 SVGIG (reference sequence). The CDR3 spans 14 residues. CDR3 nucleotide sequence: TGTGCCTGGAGGGCCCTCGCCATGAACACTGAAGCTTTCTTT. Translating it yields CAWRALAMNTEAFF.

This clone came up once. The chain couples TRBV10-3 to TRBJ2-3; D might be TRBD2 (7 bases). Germline V gene lookup returns CDR1 ENHRY and CDR2 SYGVKD. CDR3 length: 15 amino acids. V lost 6 bases and J 3 bases, leaving 16 bases between the germline ends. The CDR3 reads CAISRSGGETDTQYF. The CDR3 DNA sequence: TGTGCCATCAGCCGCTCGGGGGGCGAGACAGATACGCAGTATTTT.

This clone was observed a few times. This chain uses TRBV9 with TRBJ2-3; 9 bases are shared with TRBD2. The CDR3 contains 16 residues. Germline values: CDR1 SGDLS, CDR2 YYNGEE. V shed 0 bases, J shed 4 bases, and the junction held 6 bases outside the gene matches. The CDR3 sequence is CASSVDLAGIPDTQYF. The CDR3 DNA is TGTGCCAGCAGCGTAGATCTAGCGGGGATCCCAGATACGCAGTATTTT.

The rearrangement joins TRBV4-1 to TRBJ2-3; possible D gene TRBD2, 5 bases. Germline V gene sequence: CDR1 MGHRA, CDR2 YSYEKL. The CDR3 consists of 15 residues. V lost 1 base and J 0 bases, leaving 8 bases between the germline ends. CDR3 nucleotides: TGCGCCAGCAGCCAAGGACGGACTAGCACAGATACGCAGTATTTT. Amino acid sequence: CASSQGRTSTDTQYF.

J is TRBJ2-5 and V is TRBV11-2; D is possibly TRBD2 (7 bases). From germline, CDR1 is SGHAT and CDR2 FQNNGV. CDR3 length: 15 residues. V was pared by 1 base and J by 5 bases, with 14 bases between. As DNA, the CDR3 is TGTGCCAGCAGCTTAGGAGGGGGGGAGCCCGAGACCCAGTACTTC. Its translation: CASSLGGGEPETQYF.

This chain links TRBV5-1 with TRBJ1-1; D remains ambiguous. V lost 0 bases to trimming and J lost 0 bases, with 9 bases between them. From germline, CDR1 is SGHRS and CDR2 YFSETQ. The CDR3 runs 15 residues. CDR3 residues: CASSLGSVLNTEAFF. CDR3 DNA sequence: TGCGCCAGCAGCTTGGGTTCGGTTTTGAACACTGAAGCTTTCTTT.

Only a few counts were recorded for this clone. The V call is TRBV9, the J call TRBJ1-6; TRBD1 agrees at 7 bases. This CDR3 has 15 residues. Per germline, CDR1 SGDLS and CDR2 YYNGEE. The J segment lost 6 bases and the V segment lost 3 bases, leaving 6 bases of the junction unmatched. DNA of the CDR3: TGTGCCAGCAGCGCGCGGACAGGACCTAATTCACCCCTCCACTTT. Residues: CASSARTGPNSPLHF.

This clone occurred many times. This chain joins TRBV15 and TRBJ1-4; D is possibly TRBD1 (5 bases). CDR1 is LNHNV, CDR2 YYDKDF, per germline (reference sequence). The CDR3 runs to 17 residues. Trimming removed 1 base from V and 5 bases from J, with 17 bases in between. Here the CDR3 DNA reads TGTGCCACCAGCAGAGGAGGATTAAGGGGCAAAAATGAAAAACTGTTTTTT. Translation gives CATSRGGLRGKNEKLFF.